These 16 T cell receptor beta chains came from one sample sequenced in a study of blood T cell repertoires in COVID-19. Sequencing was performed with immunoSEQ multiplex PCR; in TCRdb, only in-frame clones are kept and a portion is missing. The profile shows 150,000 to 250,000 clones, 90% to 95% of them singletons. The sequencing sample was made of peripheral blood. The receptor set was obtained from a man aged 30-40 years with COVID-19, enrolled during active disease.

The chain couples TRBV29-1 to TRBJ1-2, with D unresolved. V lost 4 bases, J lost 3 bases, and 9 bases lay in between. Germline V lookup: CDR1 SQVTM, CDR2 ANQGSEA. The CDR3 length is 12 residues. The CDR3 region is CSVGEGDYGYTF. CDR3 sequence (DNA): TGCAGCGTTGGCGAGGGTGACTATGGCTACACCTTC.

This chain connects TRBV6-5 to TRBJ2-7; no clear D. Trimming pared 5 bases from V and 7 bases from J, leaving 9 bases between. This CDR3 contains 11 residues. The germline V gene has CDR1 MNHEY and CDR2 SVGAGI. CDR3 protein: CASSPEWEQYF. The CDR3 DNA follows: TGTGCCAGCAGTCCGGAGTGGGAGCAGTACTTC.

The chain joins TRBV19 to TRBJ2-7, with a weak D call TRBD1 (6 bases). This CDR3 contains 11 residues. Germline V gene sequence: CDR1 LNHDA, CDR2 SQIVND (reference sequence). Between the trimmed V and J ends, which lost 9 bases and 2 bases, there was a span of 8 bases. CDR3 sequence reads: CASGQTYEQYF. The CDR3 nucleotides are TGTGCCAGCGGACAGACCTACGAGCAGTACTTC. Complete variable domain (other parts from reference TRBV19 and TRBJ2-7): DGGITQSPKYLFRKEGQNVTLSCEQNLNHDAMYWYRQDPGQGLRLIYYSQIVNDFQKGDIAEGYSVSREKKESFPLTVTSAQKNPTAFYLCASGQTYEQYFGPGTRLTVT.

A single count supports this clone. The chain links TRBV19 to TRBJ2-2, with 7 bases that match TRBD1. With V trimmed by 6 bases and J by 4 bases, 11 bases remained unmatched. This CDR3 contains 16 residues. CDR1 LNHDA and CDR2 SQIVND come from the germline V gene (reference sequence). The DNA for the CDR3 is TGTGCCAGTAGCCTACAGGGGTCCTTGGGCACCGGGGAGCTGTTTTTT. Its protein product is CASSLQGSLGTGELFF.

The chain employs TRBV27 and TRBJ1-2, with D maybe TRBD1 (5 bases). The V end was cut by 5 bases, the J end by 7 bases, with 17 bases between. The CDR3 loop spans 14 amino acids. The germline V gene has CDR1 MNHEY and CDR2 SMNVEV (reference sequence). The CDR3 region has the DNA TGTGCCAGCAGTCCCTTTTCGGGGGATCGTGGCTACACCTTC. This sequence encodes CASSPFSGDRGYTF.

The DNA of the CDR3 is TGTGCCAGCTCACCCGGTCGATTGGGACTAGCGGGGGAAAATGAGCAGTTCTTC. It translates to CASSPGRLGLAGENEQFF. The V gene is TRBV18, the J gene TRBJ2-1, with 14 bases matching TRBD2. Losses at the gene ends were 3 bases for V and 7 bases for J; bases not matched to a gene: 11. Germline CDR1 and CDR2: KGHSH and LQKENI. This CDR3 region has 18 residues.

The V and J genes are TRBV27 and TRBJ1-1; the D gene is possibly TRBD1 (6 bases). The CDR3 has 13 amino acids. Trimming cost V 6 bases and J 1 base, with 9 bases left between them. Germline assignment: CDR1 MNHEY and CDR2 SMNVEV (reference sequence). The CDR3 DNA reads TGTGCCAGCAGACAGGGATGGAACACTGAAGCTTTCTTT. Its protein product is CASRQGWNTEAFF.

This sequence joins TRBV6-5 and TRBJ2-2, with D perhaps TRBD2 (7 bases). Per the germline V gene, CDR1 is MNHEY and CDR2 is SVGAGI. The CDR3 is 15 amino acids. V lost 6 bases and J 7 bases, leaving 18 bases between the germline ends. The CDR3 reads CASSPPGGRGGELFF. The CDR3 region has the DNA TGTGCCAGCAGCCCCCCCGGGGGGCGGGGCGGGGAGCTGTTTTTT.

This clone was found once. The chain links TRBV5-1 to TRBJ2-5; 11 bases fit TRBD1. Germline V gives CDR1 SGHRS, CDR2 YFSETQ. Trimming at V came to 6 bases and at J to 4 bases, leaving 8 bases not matched to a gene. The CDR3 is 15 residues long. CDR3 sequence (DNA): TGCGCCAGCAACCGAGACGGGACAGGGGGAGAGACCCAGTACTTC. This gives the protein CASNRDGTGGETQYF. The whole variable domain, remainder taken from reference TRBV5-1 and TRBJ2-5, is KAGVTQTPRYLIKTRGQQVTLSCSPISGHRSVSWYQQTPGQGLQFLFEYFSETQRNKGNFPGRFSGRQFSNSRSEMNVSTLELGDSALYLCASNRDGTGGETQYFGPGTRLLVL.

V gene TRBV5-4 combines with J gene TRBJ1-2; 7 bases fit TRBD1. This CDR3 region has 14 residues. The V segment lost 5 bases and the J segment 4 bases; nucleotides outside the gene matches: 8. Germline CDR1 SGHNT, CDR2 YYREEE (reference sequence). CDR3 coding DNA: TGTGCCAGCAGATTCGCAGGGGGGAGCTATGGCTACACCTTC. This encodes CASRFAGGSYGYTF.

The CDR3 is CASSERGTGNTEAFF. As DNA, the CDR3 is TGTGCCAGCAGTGAACGCGGGACAGGGAACACTGAAGCTTTCTTT. This chain joins TRBV6-1 and TRBJ1-1; TRBD1 aligns across 8 bases. J lost 1 base, V lost 2 bases, and 3 bases had no gene match. Germline V gives CDR1 MNHNS, CDR2 SASEGT. The CDR3 runs 15 residues.

The rearrangement joins TRBV6-5 to TRBJ1-5; 7 nucleotides align to TRBD1. Per germline, CDR1 MNHEY and CDR2 SVGAGI. The V gene end was trimmed by 5 bases and the J gene end by 2 bases; junction bases not matched to a gene: 6. This CDR3 region has 15 residues. The CDR3 sequence: CASSTGEDGNQPQHF. Here the CDR3 DNA reads TGTGCCAGCAGTACAGGGGAGGACGGCAATCAGCCCCAGCATTTT.

CDR3 amino acids: CASSVMGSTEAFF. CDR3 nucleotides: TGTGCCAGCAGCGTGATGGGCTCCACTGAAGCTTTCTTT. The chain links TRBV9 to TRBJ1-1; D not resolved. Germline values: CDR1 SGDLS, CDR2 YYNGEE. The V end lost 2 bases, the J end lost 4 bases, and 9 bases lay between the germline ends. This CDR3 has 13 residues. The entire variable domain, with the rest obtained from reference TRBV9 and TRBJ1-1, is as follows: DSGVTQTPKHLITATGQRVTLRCSPRSGDLSVYWYQQSLDQGLQFLIQYYNGEERAKGNILERFSAQQFPDLHSELNLSSLELGDSALYFCASSVMGSTEAFFGQGTRLTVV.

V is TRBV15 and J is TRBJ2-1; 7 nucleotides line up with TRBD2. Germline V lookup: CDR1 LNHNV, CDR2 YYDKDF (reference sequence). V shed 1 base and J 0 bases; nucleotides not matched to a gene: 3. The CDR3 runs to 16 residues. DNA for the CDR3: TGTGCCACCAGCAGAGGGCGGGGGAGCTCCTACAATGAGCAGTTCTTC. Encoded protein: CATSRGRGSSYNEQFF.

The genes are TRBV6-1 and TRBJ1-4, with no clear D. The CDR3 totals 15 residues. V lost 2 bases to trimming and J lost 5 bases, with 12 bases between them. The germline V gene encodes CDR1 MNHNS and CDR2 SASEGT. The CDR3 loop is CASSELTVLNEKLFF. The CDR3 DNA follows: TGTGCCAGCAGTGAATTGACGGTACTAAATGAAAAACTGTTTTTT.

The chain recombines TRBV27 with TRBJ1-1, with 8 bases aligning to TRBD1. V was clipped by 9 bases and J by 5 bases; unmatched bases: 11. Germline assignment: CDR1 MNHEY and CDR2 SMNVEV (reference sequence). This CDR3 comprises 14 residues. The CDR3 bases are TGTGCCAGTTCCCTCGACAGGGGAAGAACTGAAGCTTTCTTT. This gives the protein CASSLDRGRTEAFF.